Sequencing of this T cell receptor (beta chain) was carried out in a study of blood T cell repertoires in COVID-19. TCRdb's table, derived via immunoSEQ multiplex PCR, lists solely in-frame clones and lacks some. Of some 200,000 clones in the sample, 86% are singletons; the top ten hold 0.7% to 0.8%. Germline CDR1 reads MDHEN; CDR2 reads SYDVKM. Trimming took 6 bases from V and 0 from J, leaving 6 bases between them. CDR3 length: 14 amino acids. This clonotype was sampled from a woman in her sixties or seventies with acute or convalescent COVID-19. This sequence joins TRBV28 and TRBJ2-6, with a weak D call TRBD2 (5 bases). Sequencing input: peripheral blood. The CDR3 spells CASRLVSGANVLTF. CDR3 nucleotide sequence: TGTGCCAGCAGACTAGTCTCTGGGGCCAACGTCCTGACTTTC.